This TCR beta chain was found in a study of spatial heterogeneity in lung cancer. Study-level findings and limits: Mutation tallies in tumors tracked expanded intratumoral alpha and beta TCR counts.

This clonotype has only a few counts. Antigen unknown. The CDR3 is made up of 14 amino acids. Trimming removed 5 bases from V and 0 bases from J, with 5 bases in between. Time point specified: sample taken at primary tumor resection. The 60 to 90 donors had untreated early-stage non-small cell lung cancer. TCRdb passed the 5' RACE reads through MiXCR, listing each CDR3 protein once. The sample yields about 18,000 distinct CDR3 sequences, 7.5% seen once. J is TRBJ2-6 and V is TRBV12-3 or TRBV12-4; D remains ambiguous. The specimen was lung tumor tissue, collected at surgery. The origin of this receptor is a male donor with early-stage non-small cell lung cancer. The CDR3 protein is CASSPPSGANVLTF. In DNA form, the CDR3 reads TGTGCCAGCAGTCCACCCTCTGGGGCCAACGTCCTGACTTTC.